This T cell receptor beta chain was captured by sequencing in a study of control samples from healthy donors and cancer patients. Profiling relied on immunoSEQ multiplex PCR, and the TCRdb table lists in-frame clones only, not all of them. The sample carries roughly 400,000 clones, 75% to 95% recorded once. This clone was observed once. From germline, CDR1 is MDHEN and CDR2 SYDVKM. V gave up 5 bases and J gave up 4 bases; unmatched junction bases: 10. CDR3 size: 17 residues. The J gene is TRBJ2-3, the V gene TRBV28, with 12 bases aligning to TRBD2. Source material: PBMCs. The clonotype was recovered from a man in his forties or fifties with head and neck cancer. The CDR3 DNA reads as TGTGCCAGCAGTCTAACTAGCGGGGGGTCTGGCGCAGATACGCAGTATTTT. This sequence encodes CASSLTSGGSGADTQYF.